This T cell receptor (beta chain) came from a study of early T cells in non-severe SARS-CoV-2 infection (dated by TCRdb to about 2021). With regard to the full study: Because TCR sequencing was done on bulk RNA from unsorted whole blood, the alpha and beta chains could not be paired. General conclusions and limits of the study: Matching against VDJdb was skewed toward anti-spike CD8 responses, likely underestimated virus-specific expansions, and missed private and CD4 specificities.

The table lists this clonotype with many counts. Its recognized antigen is unknown. It has no much larger one-base neighbor in the sample; base qualities were not kept. This was a case-control study nested in a cohort of healthcare workers in London, UK, who had nasopharyngeal swab PCR tests and blood samples taken every week. Healthcare workers were recruited between 23 and 31 March 2020, during the week of the UK lockdown, and were followed weekly for up to roughly 15 weeks. Inclusive of the bounding cysteine and phenylalanine, the CDR3 is 14 residues long. The read is trimmed to its CDR3 DNA, 42 bases read in frame from base 1. V loses 5 bases at its end and J loses 1 base; junction bases beyond the gene matches: 3. The method behind the library was 5' RACE. Sequencer: NextSeq 500. The TCR library protocol attached unique molecular identifiers to individual cDNA molecules to correct for sequencing error and PCR bias. TCR alpha and beta chains were both sequenced, and the abundances of alpha and beta sequences in each sample were closely correlated with each other. Turning to the authors' computational methods: Decombinator V4 was used to perform V gene, J gene and CDR3 annotation of TCR sequences. Expanded TCRs were defined as changing significantly between any two time points under a Poisson model with p below 0.0001. TCR abundances were normalised to the total number of TCRs sequenced per sample and expressed as counts per million. TRAV1-2 paired with TRAJ12, TRAJ20 or TRAJ33 defined MAIT TCRs, while TRAV10 paired with TRAJ18 defined iNKT TCRs. VDJdb, accessed 1 November 2021, was searched for CMV, EBV and SARS-CoV-2 annotated TCRs, excluding TCRs annotated for multiple antigens. TCRdb took the public reads, trimmed them with fastp at Q25, ran MiXCR for clone calling and kept in-frame beta chains. Rows are unified per CDR3 protein, each entry keeping the most common DNA and genes. The V and J calls follow TCRdb's processing rather than the paper's. The sample table shows about 39,000 distinct CDR3 sequences, and about 5.5% are seen once. The ten largest clones take up roughly 4.5% of the sample.

Sequencing used whole blood, obtained at baseline. This chain joins TRBV12-3 or TRBV12-4 to TRBJ2-5, and TRBD2 matches 8 of the central bases. This sequence originates from an adult who was a healthcare worker with PCR-confirmed SARS-CoV-2 infection or an uninfected control (not recorded which). The CDR3 protein sequence reads: CASSRLASQETQYF. The DNA sequence is given as TGTGCCAGCAGTCGACTAGCGTCCCAAGAGACCCAGTACTTC.